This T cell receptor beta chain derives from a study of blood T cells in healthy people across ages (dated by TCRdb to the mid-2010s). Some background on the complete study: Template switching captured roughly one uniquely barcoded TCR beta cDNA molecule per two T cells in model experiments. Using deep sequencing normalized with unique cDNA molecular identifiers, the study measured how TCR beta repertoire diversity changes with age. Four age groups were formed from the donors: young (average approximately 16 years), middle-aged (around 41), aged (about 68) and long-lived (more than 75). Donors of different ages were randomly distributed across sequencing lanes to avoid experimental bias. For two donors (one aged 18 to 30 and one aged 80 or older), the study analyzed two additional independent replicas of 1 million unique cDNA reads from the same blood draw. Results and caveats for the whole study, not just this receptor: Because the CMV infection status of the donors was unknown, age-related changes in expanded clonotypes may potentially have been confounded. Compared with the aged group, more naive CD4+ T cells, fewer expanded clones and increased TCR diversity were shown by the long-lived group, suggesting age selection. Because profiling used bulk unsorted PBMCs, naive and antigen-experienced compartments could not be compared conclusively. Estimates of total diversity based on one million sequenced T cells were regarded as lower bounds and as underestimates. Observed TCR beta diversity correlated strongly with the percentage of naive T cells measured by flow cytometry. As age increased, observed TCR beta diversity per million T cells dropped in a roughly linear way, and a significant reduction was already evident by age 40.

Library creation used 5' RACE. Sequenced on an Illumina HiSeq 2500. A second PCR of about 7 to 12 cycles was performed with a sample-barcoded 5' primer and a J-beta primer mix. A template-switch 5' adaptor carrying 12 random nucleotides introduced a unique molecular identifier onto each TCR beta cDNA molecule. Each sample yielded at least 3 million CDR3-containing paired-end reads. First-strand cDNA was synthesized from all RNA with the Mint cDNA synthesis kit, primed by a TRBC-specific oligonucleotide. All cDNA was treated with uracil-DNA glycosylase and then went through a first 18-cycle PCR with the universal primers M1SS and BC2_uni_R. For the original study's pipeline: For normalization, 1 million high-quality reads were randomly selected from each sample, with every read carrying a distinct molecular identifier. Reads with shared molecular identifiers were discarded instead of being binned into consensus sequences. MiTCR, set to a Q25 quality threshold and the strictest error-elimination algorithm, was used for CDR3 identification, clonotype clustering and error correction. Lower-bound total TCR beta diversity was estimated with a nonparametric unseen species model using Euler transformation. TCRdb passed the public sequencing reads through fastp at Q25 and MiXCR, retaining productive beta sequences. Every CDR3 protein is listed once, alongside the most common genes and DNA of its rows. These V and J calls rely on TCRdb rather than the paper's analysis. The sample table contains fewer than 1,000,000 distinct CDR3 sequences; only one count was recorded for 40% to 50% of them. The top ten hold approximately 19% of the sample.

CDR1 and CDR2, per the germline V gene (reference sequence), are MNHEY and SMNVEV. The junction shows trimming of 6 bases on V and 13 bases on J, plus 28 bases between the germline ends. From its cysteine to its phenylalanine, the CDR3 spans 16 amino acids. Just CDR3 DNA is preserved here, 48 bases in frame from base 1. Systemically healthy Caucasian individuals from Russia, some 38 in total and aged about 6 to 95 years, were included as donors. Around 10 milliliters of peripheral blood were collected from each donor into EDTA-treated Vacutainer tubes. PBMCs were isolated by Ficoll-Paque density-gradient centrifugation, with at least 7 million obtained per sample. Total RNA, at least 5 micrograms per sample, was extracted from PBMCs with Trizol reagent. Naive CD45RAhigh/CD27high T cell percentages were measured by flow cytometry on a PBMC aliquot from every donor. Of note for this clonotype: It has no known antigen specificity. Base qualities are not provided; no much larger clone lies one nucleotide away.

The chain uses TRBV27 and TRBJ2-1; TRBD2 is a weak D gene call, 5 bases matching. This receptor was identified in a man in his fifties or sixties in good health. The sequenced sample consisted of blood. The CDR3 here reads CASSKWTPQFPETQFF. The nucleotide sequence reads TGTGCCAGCAGCAAGTGGACTCCTCAATTCCCCGAGACCCAGTTCTTC.